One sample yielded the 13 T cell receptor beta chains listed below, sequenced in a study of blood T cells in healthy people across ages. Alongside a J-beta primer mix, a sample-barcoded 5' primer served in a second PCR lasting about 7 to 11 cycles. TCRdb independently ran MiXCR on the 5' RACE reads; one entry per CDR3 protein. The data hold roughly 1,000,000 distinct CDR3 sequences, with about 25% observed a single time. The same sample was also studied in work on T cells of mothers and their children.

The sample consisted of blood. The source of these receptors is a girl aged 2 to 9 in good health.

CDR3: CASIQYTEAFF. CDR3 in DNA: TGTGCCAGCATACAGTACACTGAAGCTTTCTTT. The chain carries TRBV12-3 or TRBV12-4 and TRBJ1-1; no firm D call. The CDR3 has 11 amino acids. V was cut by 7 bases and J by 3 bases, with 6 bases left in between.

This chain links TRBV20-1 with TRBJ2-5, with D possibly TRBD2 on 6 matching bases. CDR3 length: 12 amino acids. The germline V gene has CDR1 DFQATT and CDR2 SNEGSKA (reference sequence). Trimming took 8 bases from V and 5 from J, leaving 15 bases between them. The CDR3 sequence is CSSTRLSETQYF. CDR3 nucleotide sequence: TGCAGTTCGACTAGGTTGAGCGAGACCCAGTACTTC.

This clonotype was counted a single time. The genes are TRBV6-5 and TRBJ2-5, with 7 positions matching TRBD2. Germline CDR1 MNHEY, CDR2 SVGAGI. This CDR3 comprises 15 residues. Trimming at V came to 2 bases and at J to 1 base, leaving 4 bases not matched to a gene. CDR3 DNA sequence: TGTGCCAGCAGTTACGCGGCTAGCGGCCAAGAGACCCAGTACTTC. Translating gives CASSYAASGQETQYF.

CDR3 DNA sequence: TGTGCCAGTACGAGGTACAGGAACACCGGGGAGCTGTTTTTT. This sequence encodes CASTRYRNTGELFF. The chain couples TRBV19 to TRBJ2-2; no definite D call. Deletions cut 7 bases from V and 1 base from J, with 10 bases between. The germline V gene has CDR1 LNHDA and CDR2 SQIVND (reference sequence). The CDR3 is 14 residues long.

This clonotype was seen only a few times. The CDR3 sequence is CASSAGVDGDYEQYF. CDR3 in DNA: TGCGCCAGCAGCGCCGGAGTTGACGGTGACTACGAGCAGTACTTC. The chain links TRBV4-1 to TRBJ2-7, with no clear D. The CDR3 is made up of 15 amino acids. Germline V CDR1 and CDR2: MGHRA, YSYEKL. The V end was cut by 5 bases, the J end by 3 bases, with 17 bases between.

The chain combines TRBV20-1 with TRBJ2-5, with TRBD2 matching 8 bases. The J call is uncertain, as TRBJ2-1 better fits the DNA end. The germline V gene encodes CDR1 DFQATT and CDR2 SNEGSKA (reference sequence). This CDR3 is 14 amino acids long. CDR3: CSAAGGALLDEQFF. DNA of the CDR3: TGCAGTGCTGCCGGGGGGGCCCTTTTGGATGAGCAGTTCTTC.

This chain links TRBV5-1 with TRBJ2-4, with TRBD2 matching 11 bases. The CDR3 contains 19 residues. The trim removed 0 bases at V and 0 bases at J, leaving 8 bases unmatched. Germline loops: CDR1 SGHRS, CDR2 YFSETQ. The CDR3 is CASSLGASGGMQAKNIQYF. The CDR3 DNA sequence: TGCGCCAGCAGCTTGGGGGCTAGCGGGGGGATGCAAGCCAAAAACATTCAGTACTTC.

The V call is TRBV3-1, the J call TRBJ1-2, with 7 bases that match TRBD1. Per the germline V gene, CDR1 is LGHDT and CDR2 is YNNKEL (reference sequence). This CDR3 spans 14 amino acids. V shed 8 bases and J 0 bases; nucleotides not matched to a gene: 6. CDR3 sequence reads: CASVRQGSNYGYTF. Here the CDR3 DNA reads TGTGCCAGCGTGCGACAGGGATCTAACTATGGCTACACCTTC. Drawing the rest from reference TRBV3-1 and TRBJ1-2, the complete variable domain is DTAVSQTPKYLVTQMGNDKSIKCEQNLGHDTMYWYKQDSKKFLKIMFSYNNKELIINETVPNRFSPKSPDKAHLNLHINSLELGDSAVYFCASVRQGSNYGYTFGSGTRLTVV.

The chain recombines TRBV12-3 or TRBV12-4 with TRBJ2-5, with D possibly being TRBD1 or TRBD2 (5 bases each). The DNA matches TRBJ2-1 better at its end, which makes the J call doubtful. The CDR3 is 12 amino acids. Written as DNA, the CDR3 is TGTGCCAGCCGGGACCCGTCCCATGAGCAGTTCTTC. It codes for CASRDPSHEQFF.

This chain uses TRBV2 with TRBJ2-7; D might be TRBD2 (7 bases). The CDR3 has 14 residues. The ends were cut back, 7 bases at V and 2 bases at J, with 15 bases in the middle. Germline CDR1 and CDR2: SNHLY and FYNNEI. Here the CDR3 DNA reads TGTGCCAGCAACGGGGAGGGGGGACCCTACGAGCAGTACTTC. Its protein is CASNGEGGPYEQYF.

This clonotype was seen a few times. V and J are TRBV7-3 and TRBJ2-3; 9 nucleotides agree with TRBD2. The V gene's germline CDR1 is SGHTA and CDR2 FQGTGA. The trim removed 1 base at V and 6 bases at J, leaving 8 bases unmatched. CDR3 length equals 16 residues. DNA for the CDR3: TGTGCCAGCAGCTTAATTGCGGCGGGAGGGGCGGATACGCAGTATTTT. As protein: CASSLIAAGGADTQYF.

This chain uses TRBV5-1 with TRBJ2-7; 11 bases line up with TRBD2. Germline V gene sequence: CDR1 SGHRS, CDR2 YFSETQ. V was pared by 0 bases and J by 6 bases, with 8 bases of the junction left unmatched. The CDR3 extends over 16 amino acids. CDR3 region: CASSLVLAGASGEQYF. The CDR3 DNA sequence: TGCGCCAGCAGCTTGGTACTAGCGGGAGCCTCGGGCGAGCAGTACTTC.

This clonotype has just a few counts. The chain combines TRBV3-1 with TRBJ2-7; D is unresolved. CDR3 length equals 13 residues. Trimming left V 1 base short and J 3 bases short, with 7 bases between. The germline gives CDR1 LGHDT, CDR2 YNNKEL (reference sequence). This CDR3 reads CASSQGQFYEQYF. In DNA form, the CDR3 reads TGTGCCAGCAGCCAAGGGCAGTTCTACGAGCAGTACTTC.